This is a list of T cell receptor beta chains from one sample in a study of T cell responses to AZD1222 COVID-19 vaccine. Sequencing used immunoSEQ multiplex PCR; TCRdb keeps in-frame clones, though not all of them. The table records 150,000 or so clones, approximately 87% of them present only once. Sequencing was performed on peripheral blood, taken on day 0 of MenACWY control vaccination. These receptors all stem from an adult in good health. CDR3s include the opening cysteine and the closing phenylalanine or tryptophan. A D gene is named only where the DNA matches it firmly. Clone size is shown for a subset of rows, as once, few, many or a class of expanded clone.

J: TRBJ1-1
D: .
V: TRBV18
size: .
DNA: TGTGCCAGCTCACGCGGGGGCACTGAAGCTTTCTTT
CDR3: CASSRGGTEAFF

J: TRBJ1-6
D: .
V: TRBV11-3
size: .
DNA: TGTGCCAGCAGCACAGGGTTAAATTCACCCCTCCACTTT
CDR3: CASSTGLNSPLHF

J: TRBJ1-3
D: TRBD1
V: TRBV5-1
size: .
DNA: TGCGCCAGCAGCTTGGCAGGGGGATATGGAAACACCATATATTTT
CDR3: CASSLAGGYGNTIYF

J: TRBJ2-2
D: .
V: TRBV19
size: .
DNA: TGTGCCAGTAGTCTTCATCCGGACAGAGCGAACACCGGGGAGCTGTTTTTT
CDR3: CASSLHPDRANTGELFF

J: TRBJ1-6
D: TRBD1
V: TRBV2
size: .
DNA: TGTGCCAGCAGTGATCAGGGGGTACGTAATTCACCCCTCCACTTT
CDR3: CASSDQGVRNSPLHF

J: TRBJ1-4
D: TRBD1
V: TRBV4-3
size: .
DNA: TGCGCCAGCAGCCAAGGTAGAGGGGGCGCTGCGGGTGAAAAACTGTTTTTT
CDR3: CASSQGRGGAAGEKLFF

J: TRBJ2-1
D: TRBD2
V: TRBV5-1
size: once
DNA: TGCGCCAGCAGCCCTGGACTAGCGGTCGATGAGCAGTTCTTC
CDR3: CASSPGLAVDEQFF

J: TRBJ2-5
D: TRBD2
V: TRBV27
size: .
DNA: TGTGCCAGCAGTTTGCGACTAGCGGGGCTACAGACCCAGTACTTC
CDR3: CASSLRLAGLQTQYF

J: TRBJ2-6
D: .
V: TRBV15
size: .
DNA: TGTGCCACCAGCAGAGAGGGGGGAGGAGGGGCCAACGTCCTGACTTTC
CDR3: CATSREGGGGANVLTF

J: TRBJ2-5
D: TRBD2
V: TRBV6-5
size: .
DNA: TGTGCCAGCAGGTTGGCGGGGGTAGAGACCCAGTACTTC
CDR3: CASRLAGVETQYF

J: TRBJ1-2
D: .
V: TRBV29-1
size: few
DNA: TGCAGCGTTGGGACGGGAGCTAACTATGGCTACACCTTC
CDR3: CSVGTGANYGYTF

J: TRBJ2-5
D: .
V: TRBV2
size: .
DNA: TGTGCCAGCAGTGAAGTCCCGGGGGAGACCCAGTACTTC
CDR3: CASSEVPGETQYF

J: TRBJ2-2
D: .
V: TRBV15
size: .
DNA: TGTGCCACCAGCAGAGCAGGTTCCGCAGGAGACGGGGAGCTGTTTTTT
CDR3: CATSRAGSAGDGELFF

J: TRBJ2-2
D: .
V: TRBV28
size: .
DNA: TGTGCCAGCAGCCAGAACACCGGGGAGCTGTTTTTT
CDR3: CASSQNTGELFF

J: TRBJ1-1
D: .
V: TRBV6-5
size: .
DNA: TGTGCCAGCAGTTCTTTGGGGGTGCGAGACACTGAAGCTTTCTTT
CDR3: CASSSLGVRDTEAFF

J: TRBJ2-2
D: .
V: TRBV19
size: once
DNA: TGTGCCAGTAGCCCCTCGGGGAGGCGGGGCTCGAACACCGGGGAGCTGTTTTTT
CDR3: CASSPSGRRGSNTGELFF

J: TRBJ1-1
D: .
V: TRBV19
size: few
DNA: TGTGCCAGTAGCCGTCTCCTGTCGAGTGGGGGACATGAAGCTTTCTTT
CDR3: CASSRLLSSGGHEAFF

J: TRBJ2-3
D: .
V: TRBV4-1
size: .
DNA: TGCGCCAGCAGCCAAGCTCAAGGGGGGGGAGGTACGCAGTATTTT
CDR3: CASSQAQGGGGTQYF

J: TRBJ2-5
D: .
V: TRBV18
size: .
DNA: TGTGCCAGCTCACCTCGGAGCTGGGGCGACCACGGAGAGACCCAGTACTTC
CDR3: CASSPRSWGDHGETQYF

J: TRBJ2-2
D: .
V: TRBV5-4
size: once
DNA: TGTGCCAGCAGCCCACGGAGTACCGGGGAGCTGTTTTTT
CDR3: CASSPRSTGELFF

J: TRBJ2-1
D: TRBD2
V: TRBV4-1
size: .
DNA: TGCGCCAGCAGCCCCGGGGAGGGCAATGAGCAGTTCTTC
CDR3: CASSPGEGNEQFF

J: TRBJ2-3
D: TRBD1
V: TRBV5-4
size: .
DNA: TGTGCCAGCAGCTTGGGGGACAGGGGCTTCACAGATACGCAGTATTTT
CDR3: CASSLGDRGFTDTQYF

J: TRBJ1-2
D: TRBD1
V: TRBV11-3
size: .
DNA: TGTGCCAGCAGCTCCCGGACAGGGACTAACTATGGCTACACCTTC
CDR3: CASSSRTGTNYGYTF

J: TRBJ2-2
D: .
V: TRBV10-3
size: .
DNA: TGTGCCATCAGTGAGTCGAGGGGGGCCGGGGAGCTGTTTTTT
CDR3: CAISESRGAGELFF

J: TRBJ2-2
D: TRBD1
V: TRBV24-1
size: .
DNA: TGTGCCACCAGTGATAGAACAGGGGTAACCGGGGAGCTGTTTTTT
CDR3: CATSDRTGVTGELFF